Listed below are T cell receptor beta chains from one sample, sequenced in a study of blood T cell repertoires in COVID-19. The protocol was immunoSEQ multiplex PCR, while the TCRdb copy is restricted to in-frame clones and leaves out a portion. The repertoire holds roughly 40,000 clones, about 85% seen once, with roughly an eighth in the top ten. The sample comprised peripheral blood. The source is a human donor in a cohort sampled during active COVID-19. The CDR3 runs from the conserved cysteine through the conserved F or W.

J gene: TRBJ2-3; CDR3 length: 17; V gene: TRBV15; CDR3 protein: CATSSGGTVLAEDTQYF
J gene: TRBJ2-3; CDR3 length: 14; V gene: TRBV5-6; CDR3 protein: CASSLGQRKDTQYF
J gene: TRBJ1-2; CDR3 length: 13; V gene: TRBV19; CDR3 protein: CASSPTANYGYTF
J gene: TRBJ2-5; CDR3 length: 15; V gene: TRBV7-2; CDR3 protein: CASSSRGAPQETQYF
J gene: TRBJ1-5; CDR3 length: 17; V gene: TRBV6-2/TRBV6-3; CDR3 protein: CASSRNWAPYSNQPQHF
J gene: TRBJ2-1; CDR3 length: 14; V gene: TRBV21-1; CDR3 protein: CASSNPGRDNEQFF
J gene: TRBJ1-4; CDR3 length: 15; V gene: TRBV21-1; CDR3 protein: CASSKGAAHNEKLFF
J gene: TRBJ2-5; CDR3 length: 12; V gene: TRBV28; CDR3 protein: CASKEGQETQYF
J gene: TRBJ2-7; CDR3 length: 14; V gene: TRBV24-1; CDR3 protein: CATSEGAGSYEQYF
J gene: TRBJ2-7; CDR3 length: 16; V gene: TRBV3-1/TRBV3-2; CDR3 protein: CASSQDRERGNKWQYF
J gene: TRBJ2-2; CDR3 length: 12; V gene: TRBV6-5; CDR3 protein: CASTRDPGELFF
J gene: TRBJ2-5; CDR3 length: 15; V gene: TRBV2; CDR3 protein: CARRADGGGGGTQYF
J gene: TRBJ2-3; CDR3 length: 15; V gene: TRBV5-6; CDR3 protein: CASSLGQGITDTQYF
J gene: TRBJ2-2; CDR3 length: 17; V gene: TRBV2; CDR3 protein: CASNFPGQGSGTGELFF
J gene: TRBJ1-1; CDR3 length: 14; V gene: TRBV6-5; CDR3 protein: CASRVGQPNTEAFF
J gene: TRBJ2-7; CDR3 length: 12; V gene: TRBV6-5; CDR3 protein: CASRETGGEQYF
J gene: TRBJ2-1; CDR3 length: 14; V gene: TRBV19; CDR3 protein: CASRTSGGANEQFF
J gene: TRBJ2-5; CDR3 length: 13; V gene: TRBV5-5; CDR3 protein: CASSLGTGETQYF
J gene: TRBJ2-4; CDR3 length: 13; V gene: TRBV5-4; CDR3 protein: CASSLSGENIQYF
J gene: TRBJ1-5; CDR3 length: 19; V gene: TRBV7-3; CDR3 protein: CASSLNVAQGRQGAQPQHF
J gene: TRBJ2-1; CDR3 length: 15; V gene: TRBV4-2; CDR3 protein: CASSQERGAWNEQFF
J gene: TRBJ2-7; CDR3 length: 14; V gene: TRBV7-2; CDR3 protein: CASSYLTGSYEQYF
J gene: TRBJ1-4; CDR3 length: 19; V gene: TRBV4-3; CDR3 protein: CASSQDGSAGSRTNEKLFF
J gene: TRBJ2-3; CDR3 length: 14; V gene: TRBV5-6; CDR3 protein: CASSGTSGENTQYF
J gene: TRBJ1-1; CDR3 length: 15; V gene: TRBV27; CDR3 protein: CASSLYSGGSTEAFF
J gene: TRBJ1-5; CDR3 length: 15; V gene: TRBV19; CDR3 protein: CASSMQGKPNQPQHF
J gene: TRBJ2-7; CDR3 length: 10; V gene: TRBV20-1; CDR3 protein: CSASFNEQYF
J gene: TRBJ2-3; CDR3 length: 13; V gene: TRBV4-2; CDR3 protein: CASSQDLIDTQYF
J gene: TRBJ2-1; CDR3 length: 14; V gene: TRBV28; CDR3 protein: CASSFAGSGTEQFF
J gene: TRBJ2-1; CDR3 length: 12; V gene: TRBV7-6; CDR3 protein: CASSLQGFEQFF
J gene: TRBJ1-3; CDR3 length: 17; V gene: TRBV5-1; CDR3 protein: CASSLDYQGAAGNTIYF
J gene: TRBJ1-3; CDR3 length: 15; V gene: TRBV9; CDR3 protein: CASSVGGLSGNTIYF
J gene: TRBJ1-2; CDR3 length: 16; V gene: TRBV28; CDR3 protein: CASSLATGTRRYGYTF
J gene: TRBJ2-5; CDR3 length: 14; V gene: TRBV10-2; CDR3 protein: CASSTADRGGTQYF
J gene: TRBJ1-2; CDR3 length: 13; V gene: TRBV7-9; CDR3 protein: CASSWQWDKGYTF
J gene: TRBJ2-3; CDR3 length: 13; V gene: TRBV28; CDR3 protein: CVSSRQGPDTQYF